This T cell receptor beta chain was sequenced during a study of blood T cell repertoires in COVID-19. Study-level background: Samples representing acute and convalescent COVID-19 were sourced from the United States, Italy and Spain. Sample material is recorded as cDNA or gDNA derived from T cells, B-cell-depleted T cells, or PBMCs.

As processed by the authors: Estimation of nucleated cell counts was performed using reference gene primer amplification. Repertoires were generated with immunoSEQ multiplex PCR, while TCRdb's copy carries only in-frame clones and drops some. V and J calls and clone size are those listed in that table; D and trimming were worked out from the DNA. The sample shows tens of thousands of clones, around 93% of them seen only once. Trimming took 3 bases from V and 1 from J, leaving 14 bases between them. This CDR3 contains 16 residues. CDR1 and CDR2 (germline): SGHTA, FQGNSA. V gene TRBV7-2 combines with J gene TRBJ2-3; TRBD1 is a possible D gene (6 bases). Sequenced sample: peripheral blood. The receptor was derived from a human donor with active COVID-19. The donor label of this sample is uncertain. The CDR3: CASSFGAGAGTDTQYF. The CDR3 region has the DNA TGTGCCAGCAGCTTCGGTGCAGGGGCTGGCACAGATACGCAGTATTTT.